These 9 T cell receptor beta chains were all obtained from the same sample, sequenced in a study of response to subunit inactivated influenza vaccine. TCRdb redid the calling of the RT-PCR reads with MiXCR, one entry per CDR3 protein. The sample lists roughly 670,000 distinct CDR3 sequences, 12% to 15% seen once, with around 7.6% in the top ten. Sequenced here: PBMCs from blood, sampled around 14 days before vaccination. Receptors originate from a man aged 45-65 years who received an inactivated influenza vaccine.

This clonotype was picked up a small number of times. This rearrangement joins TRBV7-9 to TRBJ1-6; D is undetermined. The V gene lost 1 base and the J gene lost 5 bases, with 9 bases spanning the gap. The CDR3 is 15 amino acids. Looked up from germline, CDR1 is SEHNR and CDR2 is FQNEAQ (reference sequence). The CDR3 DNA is TGTGCCAGCAGCTTAGATACCAGGAATAATTCACCCCTCCACTTT. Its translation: CASSLDTRNNSPLHF.

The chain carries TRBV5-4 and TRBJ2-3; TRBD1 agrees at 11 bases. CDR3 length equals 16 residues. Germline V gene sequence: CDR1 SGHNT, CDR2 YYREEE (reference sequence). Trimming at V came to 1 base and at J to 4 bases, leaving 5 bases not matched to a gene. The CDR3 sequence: CASSLPRTGGADTQYF. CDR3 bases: TGTGCCAGCAGCTTGCCAAGGACAGGGGGCGCAGATACGCAGTATTTT.

DNA for the CDR3: TGTGCCAGCAGGTACAGCGAGGTCCACAATGAGCAGTTCTTC. Its translation: CASRYSEVHNEQFF. The J gene is TRBJ2-1, the V gene TRBV6-2 or TRBV6-3, with D unclear. The length of the CDR3 is 14 residues. In germline, CDR1 is MNHEY, CDR2 SVGEGT. With 6 bases removed from V and 5 bases from J, the gap between germline ends came to 14 bases.

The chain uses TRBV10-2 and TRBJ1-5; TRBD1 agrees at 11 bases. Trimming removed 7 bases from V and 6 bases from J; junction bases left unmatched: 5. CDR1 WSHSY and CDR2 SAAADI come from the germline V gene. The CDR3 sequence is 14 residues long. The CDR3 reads CASTGQGEGQPQHF. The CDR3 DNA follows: TGCGCCAGCACGGGACAGGGGGAGGGTCAGCCCCAGCATTTT.

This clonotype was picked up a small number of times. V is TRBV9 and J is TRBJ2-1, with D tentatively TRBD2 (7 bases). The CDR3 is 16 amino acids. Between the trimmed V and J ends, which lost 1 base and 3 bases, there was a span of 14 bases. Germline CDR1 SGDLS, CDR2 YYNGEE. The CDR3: CASSVSGGALYNEQFF. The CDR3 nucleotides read TGTGCCAGCAGCGTAAGTGGGGGGGCCCTCTACAATGAGCAGTTCTTC.

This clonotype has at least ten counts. CDR3 nucleotide sequence: TGCGCCAGCAGCTTGGCACCGGTGCGGGACTACGAGCAGTACTTC. Residues: CASSLAPVRDYEQYF. The chain recombines TRBV5-1 with TRBJ2-7, with a weak D call TRBD2 (6 bases). This CDR3 region has 15 residues. V lost 0 bases and J 3 bases, leaving 13 bases between the germline ends. Germline-derived CDR1 and CDR2 are SGHRS and YFSETQ.

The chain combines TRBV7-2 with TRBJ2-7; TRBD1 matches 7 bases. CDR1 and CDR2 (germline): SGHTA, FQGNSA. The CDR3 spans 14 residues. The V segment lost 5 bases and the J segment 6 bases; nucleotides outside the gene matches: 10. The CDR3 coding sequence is TGTGCCAGCAGCCAAAGACAGGGACATTCCGAGCAGTACTTC. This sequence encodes CASSQRQGHSEQYF.

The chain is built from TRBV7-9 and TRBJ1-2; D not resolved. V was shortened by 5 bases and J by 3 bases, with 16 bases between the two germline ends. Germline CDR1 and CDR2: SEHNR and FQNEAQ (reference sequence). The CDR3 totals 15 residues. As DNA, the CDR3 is TGTGCCAGCAGCAACTCGCTGGACGGACACTATGGCTACACCTTC. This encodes CASSNSLDGHYGYTF.

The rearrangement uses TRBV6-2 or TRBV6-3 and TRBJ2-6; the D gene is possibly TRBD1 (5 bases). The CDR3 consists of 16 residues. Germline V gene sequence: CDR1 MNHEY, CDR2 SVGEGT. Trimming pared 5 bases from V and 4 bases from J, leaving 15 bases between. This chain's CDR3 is CASSTGSRSGANVLTF. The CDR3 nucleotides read TGTGCCAGCAGTACAGGTTCAAGGTCGGGGGCCAACGTCCTGACTTTC.